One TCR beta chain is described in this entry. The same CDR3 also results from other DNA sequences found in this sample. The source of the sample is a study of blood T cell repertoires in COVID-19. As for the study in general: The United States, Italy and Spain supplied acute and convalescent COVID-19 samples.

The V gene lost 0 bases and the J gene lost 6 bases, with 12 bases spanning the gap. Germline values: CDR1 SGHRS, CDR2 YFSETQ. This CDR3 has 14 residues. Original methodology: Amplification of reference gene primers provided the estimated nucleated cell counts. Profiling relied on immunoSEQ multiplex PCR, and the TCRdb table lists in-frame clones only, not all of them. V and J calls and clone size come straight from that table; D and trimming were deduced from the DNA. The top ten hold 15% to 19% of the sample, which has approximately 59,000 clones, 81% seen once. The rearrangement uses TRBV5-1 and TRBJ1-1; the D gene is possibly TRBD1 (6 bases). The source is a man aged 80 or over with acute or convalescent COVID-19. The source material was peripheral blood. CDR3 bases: TGCGCCAGCAGCTTGGCCCAGACAGGAGCTGAAGCTTTCTTT. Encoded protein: CASSLAQTGAEAFF.